This T cell receptor (beta chain) was recovered during a study of blood T cells in healthy people across ages. General observations from the study: Diversity was higher, and naive CD4+ cells more numerous, in long-lived donors than in aged donors.

This CDR3 region has 14 residues. Germline V lookup: CDR1 DFQATT, CDR2 SNEGSKA (reference sequence). V gave up 0 bases and J gave up 3 bases, with 12 bases separating them. This clonotype was recorded many times. Antigen specificity is unknown. Combining a sample-barcoded 5' primer with a J-beta primer mix, a second PCR ran for 7 to 11 cycles. TCRdb passed the 5' RACE reads through MiXCR, listing each CDR3 protein once. The sample includes roughly 790,000 distinct CDR3 sequences, around 40% of them seen just once. The rearrangement joins TRBV20-1 to TRBJ2-7; no definite D call. Material for sequencing was blood. The clonotype comes from a woman aged 55-70 years in good health. CDR3 in amino acids: CSARDYRTLYEQYF. Written as DNA, the CDR3 is TGCAGTGCTAGAGATTACAGAACCCTCTACGAGCAGTACTTC.